This passage covers 29 T cell receptor beta chains from one sample sequenced in a study of T-cell reconstitution after alpha-beta-depleted transplantation in children. The authors prepared the TCRbeta library with unique molecular identifiers. TCRdb re-derived calls from the PCR reads in MiXCR, one entry per CDR3 protein. The profile covers 440,000 or so distinct CDR3 sequences, with approximately 11% appearing a single time and 4.5% to 7% taken by the ten largest. The source material was PBMCs from the stem cell graft donor, sampled from the stem cell graft. The receptors here all came from a human donor who donated a stem cell graft to a child with acute myeloid leukemia.

This clonotype came up a few times. As DNA, the CDR3 is TGTGCCAGCTCAACGGGGGGAGTGTACAATGAGCAGTTCTTC. Its protein product is CASSTGGVYNEQFF. The V gene is TRBV7-9, the J gene TRBJ2-1; 7 bases are a match to TRBD2. Germline CDR1 SEHNR, CDR2 FQNEAQ (reference sequence). V shed 8 bases, J shed 4 bases, and the junction held 8 bases outside the gene matches. The CDR3 totals 14 residues.

This clonotype has more than one count but fewer than ten. This rearrangement joins TRBV5-5 to TRBJ2-7; TRBD1 is a possible D gene (6 bases). The V end was cut by 2 bases, the J end by 3 bases, with 12 bases between. The CDR3 spans 14 residues. CDR1 is SGHKS and CDR2 is YYEKEE in the germline V gene (reference sequence). This chain's CDR3 is CASSLLTGYYEQYV. CDR3 in DNA: TGTGCCAGCAGCTTACTCACAGGGTACTACGAGCAGTACGTC.

This clonotype was detected a few times. The CDR3 region has the DNA TGCGCCAGCAAGGGCGGGGGGCCCCCCCAAGATACGCAGTATTTT. It codes for CASKGGGPPQDTQYF. The chain uses TRBV5-1 and TRBJ2-3, with TRBD2 matching over 8 bases. Trimming took 6 bases from V and 5 from J; bases not matched to a gene: 11. Germline V lookup: CDR1 SGHRS, CDR2 YFSETQ. The CDR3 extends over 15 amino acids.

The V and J genes are TRBV4-1 and TRBJ2-7; D not certain. Germline loops: CDR1 MGHRA, CDR2 YSYEKL. The CDR3 loop spans 13 amino acids. The CDR3 loop is CASSLGRRAEQYV. In DNA, the CDR3 is TGTGCCAGCAGCCTCGGGCGCCGGGCCGAGCAGTACGTC.

This clonotype was observed a handful of times. The V and J genes are TRBV7-8 and TRBJ2-7; TRBD1 matches at 9 bases. Germline V lookup: CDR1 SGHVS, CDR2 FQNEAQ. V dropped 2 bases and J dropped 4; count of bases not matched to a gene: 6. The CDR3 runs to 15 residues. The CDR3, as DNA: TGTGCCAGCAGCTTAAGAGGGACAGGGCTGTACGAGCAGTACTTC. Protein sequence: CASSLRGTGLYEQYF. Full variable domain (rest looked up from reference TRBV7-8 and TRBJ2-7): GAGVSQSPRYKVAKRGQDVALRCDPISGHVSLFWYQQALGQGPEFLTYFQNEAQLDKSGLPSDRFFAERPEGSVSTLKIQRTQQEDSAVYLCASSLRGTGLYEQYFGPGTRLTVT.

This clonotype was observed a few times. This chain joins TRBV20-1 and TRBJ1-5, with D perhaps matching TRBD1 (6 bases). Per germline, CDR1 DFQATT and CDR2 SNEGSKA (reference sequence). The CDR3 has 13 residues. V lost 5 bases and J lost 6, with 14 bases in between. The CDR3 loop is CSAGTGGLQPQHF. The CDR3 nucleotides read TGCAGTGCTGGAACGGGGGGCCTTCAGCCCCAGCATTTT.

This clonotype was observed a few times. The chain combines TRBV7-9 with TRBJ2-3; TRBD2 matches 8 bases. The length of the CDR3 is 15 residues. Unmatched junction bases numbered 4, after V lost 5 bases and J lost 0 bases. Looked up from germline, CDR1 is SEHNR and CDR2 is FQNEAQ (reference sequence). The CDR3 is CASSKTSASTDTQYF. CDR3 sequence (DNA): TGTGCCAGCAGCAAGACTAGCGCCAGCACAGATACGCAGTATTTT. The full variable domain, with the rest looked up from reference TRBV7-9 and TRBJ2-3, is DTGVSQNPRHKITKRGQNVTFRCDPISEHNRLYWYRQTLGQGPEFLTYFQNEAQLEKSRLLSDRFSAERPKGSFSTLEIQRTEQGDSAMYLCASSKTSASTDTQYFGPGTRLTVL.

A few counts support this clonotype. The CDR3 protein is CASSYGLADTQNIQYF. The CDR3, as DNA: TGTGCCAGCAGTTACGGACTCGCCGACACCCAAAACATTCAGTACTTC. This chain joins TRBV6-2 or TRBV6-3 and TRBJ2-4, with a tentative D call TRBD2 (5 bases). Germline V gene data show CDR1 as MNHEY and CDR2 as SVGEGT. V was trimmed by 2 bases and J by 5 bases, leaving 16 bases between them. This CDR3 is 16 amino acids long.

This sequence joins TRBV20-1 and TRBJ2-7; a possible D gene is TRBD1 (5 bases). V lost 6 bases, J lost 3 bases, and 18 bases lay in between. The CDR3 loop spans 14 amino acids. Germline CDR1 is DFQATT and CDR2 is SNEGSKA (reference sequence). Here the CDR3 DNA reads TGCAGTGCAAAGGACCAGGGCAGTAGCTACGAGCAGTACTTC. Protein product: CSAKDQGSSYEQYF.

For this clonotype: Since a much larger clone is just one base distant, this may be a read error. The chain recombines TRBV4-1 with TRBJ2-3; D may be TRBD1 or TRBD2 (5 bases each). Between the trimmed V and J ends, which lost 5 bases and 4 bases, there was a span of 10 bases. CDR1 MGHRA and CDR2 YSYEKL come from the germline V gene. The CDR3 length is 13 residues. CDR3 coding DNA: TGCGCCAGCAGCACCCGGGACCCAGATACGCAGTATTTT. Its protein product is CASSTRDPDTQYF.

V and J are TRBV6-1 and TRBJ2-2, with 10 bases that match TRBD2. The CDR3 runs 14 residues. The junction had 2 bases not matched to a gene; V was cut back by 6 bases and J by 4 bases. Germline V gene lookup returns CDR1 MNHNS and CDR2 SASEGT. The CDR3 region has the DNA TGTGCCAGCAGCGGGACTAGCGCCACCGGGGAGCTGTTTTTT. It translates to CASSGTSATGELFF.

CDR3 protein: CAISGNEGNEQFF. Here the CDR3 DNA reads TGTGCCATCAGTGGAAACGAGGGAAATGAGCAGTTCTTC. The chain recombines TRBV10-3 with TRBJ2-1; maybe TRBD2 (5 bases). The CDR3 is 13 residues long. The V gene lost 4 bases and the J gene lost 7 bases, with 11 bases spanning the gap. The germline gives CDR1 ENHRY, CDR2 SYGVKD.

This clonotype was detected only a few times. The chain employs TRBV12-3 or TRBV12-4 and TRBJ1-2; a weak D match, TRBD1 (6 bases). This CDR3 comprises 13 residues. V lost 8 bases and J lost 7, with 17 bases in between. The CDR3 is CASGWTKGGGYTF. In nucleotides, the CDR3 is TGTGCCAGCGGGTGGACTAAGGGGGGTGGCTACACCTTC.

The V and J genes are TRBV12-3 or TRBV12-4 and TRBJ2-1; 7 bases agree with TRBD2. V shed 0 bases and J 8 bases; nucleotides not matched to a gene: 4. The CDR3 is 14 amino acids. DNA for the CDR3: TGTGCCAGCAGTTTAGCCAGCGGGATGGATGAGCAGTTCTTC. It encodes CASSLASGMDEQFF.

This clonotype was picked up many times. The gene calls are TRBV27 and TRBJ2-3, with D tentatively TRBD2 (6 bases). This CDR3 has 15 residues. Trimming removed 2 bases at V and 3 bases at J, with 12 bases between. Germline-derived CDR1 and CDR2 are MNHEY and SMNVEV (reference sequence). The CDR3 loop is CASSLGGIGTDTQYF. The CDR3 DNA reads TGTGCCAGCAGTTTAGGGGGGATAGGTACAGATACGCAGTATTTT.

This clonotype was counted ten times or more. The chain couples TRBV27 to TRBJ2-5; 9 nucleotides match TRBD1. This CDR3 is built from 14 residues. CDR1 is MNHEY and CDR2 is SMNVEV in the germline V gene (reference sequence). V lost 3 bases and J lost 6; bases outside the gene matches: 5. CDR3 sequence (DNA): TGTGCCAGCAGTTTCGAGACAGGGGGGCAGACCCAGTACTTC. Amino acid sequence: CASSFETGGQTQYF.

This clonotype has a handful of counts. The rearrangement uses TRBV18 and TRBJ1-5; D unclear. Trimming took 1 base from V and 3 from J, leaving 22 bases between them. Per the germline V gene, CDR1 is KGHSH and CDR2 is LQKENI. This CDR3 has 19 amino acids. The CDR3 spells CASSPRGMSRGNSNQPQHF. The CDR3 DNA follows: TGTGCCAGCTCACCACGGGGAATGTCACGCGGGAACTCCAATCAGCCCCAGCATTTT.

This chain joins TRBV5-4 and TRBJ2-7; 9 nucleotides match TRBD1. J lost 6 bases, V lost 4 bases, and 5 bases had no gene match. Germline V CDR1 and CDR2: SGHNT, YYREEE (reference sequence). This CDR3 is 13 amino acids long. In nucleotides, the CDR3 is TGTGCCAGCAGCAGGGGACAGGGTGGCGAGCAGTACTTC. Protein product: CASSRGQGGEQYF.

This clonotype was seen only a few times. The chain combines TRBV29-1 with TRBJ1-1, with unresolved D. CDR3 length: 13 residues. In germline, CDR1 is SQVTM, CDR2 ANQGSEA. The V end was cut by 7 bases, the J end by 0 bases, with 12 bases between. The CDR3 loop reads CSALGLMNTEAFF. The CDR3 DNA sequence: TGCAGCGCGCTCGGACTAATGAACACTGAAGCTTTCTTT.

This clonotype appeared a few times. The rearrangement links TRBV19 to TRBJ2-5; tentatively, D is TRBD2 (6 bases). V was trimmed by 4 bases and J by 4 bases, leaving 16 bases between them. This CDR3 is 15 amino acids long. Germline lookup yields CDR1 LNHDA and CDR2 SQIVND (reference sequence). The CDR3 sequence: CASSSLVRGGETQYF. The CDR3 nucleotides read TGTGCCAGTAGTAGTCTCGTTCGGGGAGGAGAGACCCAGTACTTC.

Only a few counts were recorded for this clonotype. The V and J genes are TRBV7-9 and TRBJ1-3; D is possibly TRBD1 (6 bases). This CDR3 contains 17 residues. V shed 5 bases and J shed 0 bases, with 17 bases lying between them. Germline CDR1 and CDR2: SEHNR and FQNEAQ (reference sequence). CDR3 amino acids: CASSLLGGPHSGNTIYF. Written as DNA, the CDR3 is TGTGCCAGCAGCCTGCTAGGGGGGCCCCACTCTGGAAACACCATATATTTT.

The chain uses TRBV7-2 and TRBJ1-4, with a tentative D call TRBD1 (5 bases). V lost 5 bases and J 8 bases, leaving 18 bases between the germline ends. Germline CDR1 and CDR2: SGHTA and FQGNSA. CDR3 size: 15 residues. CDR3 region: CASSLTLAGGEKLFF. DNA for the CDR3: TGTGCCAGCAGCCTCACACTGGCCGGGGGGGAAAAACTGTTTTTT.

This clonotype appeared a few times. The J gene is TRBJ2-7, the V gene TRBV6-1; 9 bases are shared with TRBD1. Germline V gene data show CDR1 as MNHNS and CDR2 as SASEGT. This CDR3 is 15 amino acids long. The V segment lost 5 bases and the J segment 2 bases; nucleotides outside the gene matches: 7. CDR3 coding DNA: TGTGCCAGCAGTACCCGGACAGGGGTGGCCTACGAGCAGTACTTC. It codes for CASSTRTGVAYEQYF.

This chain uses TRBV7-2 with TRBJ1-5; no clear D gene. The CDR3 contains 13 residues. V was clipped by 8 bases and J by 0 bases, with 8 bases between them. Germline lookup yields CDR1 SGHTA and CDR2 FQGNSA. The CDR3 region is CASRLGSNQPQHF. The CDR3 region has the DNA TGTGCCAGCCGACTGGGTAGCAATCAGCCCCAGCATTTT.

V and J are TRBV10-3 and TRBJ2-7; D uncertain. This CDR3 comprises 14 residues. Germline V gene lookup returns CDR1 ENHRY and CDR2 SYGVKD. V lost 6 bases to trimming and J lost 3 bases, with 15 bases between them. The DNA of the CDR3 is TGTGCCATCAGCTCCAGGATCCGCTGCTACGAGCAGTACTTC. Protein sequence: CAISSRIRCYEQYF.

This chain joins TRBV11-3 and TRBJ1-1; possibly TRBD1 for D (6 bases). V lost 5 bases and J lost 4, with 11 bases in between. CDR1 is SGHNT, CDR2 YENEEA, per germline. The CDR3 runs to 13 residues. The CDR3: CASSGGGRTEAFF. CDR3 nucleotides: TGTGCCAGCAGCGGCGGGGGGCGCACTGAAGCTTTCTTT.

In this sample, this clonotype turned up a few times. The chain joins TRBV5-1 to TRBJ2-2; D is possibly TRBD1 (6 bases). This CDR3 has 14 amino acids. V dropped 1 base and J dropped 6 bases, with 10 bases sitting between them. The germline V gene encodes CDR1 SGHRS and CDR2 YFSETQ. The DNA of the CDR3 is TGCGCCAGCAGCTTGACCAGGGGTGCCGGGGAGCTGTTTTTT. Protein sequence: CASSLTRGAGELFF.

This clonotype was seen many times. The chain recombines TRBV7-2 with TRBJ2-3; D call uncertain. Trimming pared 2 bases from V and 6 bases from J, leaving 9 bases between. Germline CDR1 SGHTA, CDR2 FQGNSA. The CDR3 has 13 residues. CDR3 nucleotides: TGTGCCAGCAGCTTAATGGTGTTTGATACGCAGTATTTT. This codes for CASSLMVFDTQYF.

Concerning this clonotype: The junction shows a germline mismatch at one end, possibly a read error. CDR3: CASSPRDHTDTQYF. CDR3 DNA sequence: TGTGCTAGCAGCCCCCGGGACCACACAGATACGCAGTATTTT. The chain combines TRBV7-7 with TRBJ2-3; the D call may be TRBD1 or TRBD2 (5 bases each). The germline V gene encodes CDR1 SSHAT and CDR2 FNYEAQ (reference sequence). This CDR3 region has 14 residues.